This entry lists 17 T cell receptor beta chains sequenced from one sample in a study of T cells after yellow fever vaccination (dated by TCRdb to the late 2010s). Libraries were constructed by 5' RACE. Reads for this sample came from an Illumina HiSeq 2500. TCRdb ran its own pipeline on the public reads, namely fastp trimming at Q25 and MiXCR clone calling, and kept in-frame beta chains. Duplicate CDR3 protein sequences are folded into a single record with the most common DNA and genes. The sample records around 610,000 distinct CDR3 sequences, roughly 12% of which are singletons. The ten largest clones take up 11% to 15% of the sample. In the paper's terms, the treatment or condition label means: live attenuated yellow fever vaccine strain. The sequencing used PBMCs, collected on the day of the yellow fever booster vaccination. The receptors originated from a man aged 25-40 years who received the YFV17D yellow fever vaccine.

This clonotype was detected only a few times. This chain uses TRBV27 with TRBJ1-5; TRBD1 agrees at 10 bases. The CDR3 consists of 15 residues. CDR1 MNHEY and CDR2 SMNVEV come from the germline V gene (reference sequence). V shed 6 bases and J 6 bases; nucleotides not matched to a gene: 8. DNA for the CDR3: TGTGCCAGCAGGGACAGGGGGTTGTCGGTTCAGCCCCAGCATTTT. This gives the protein CASRDRGLSVQPQHF.

The chain uses TRBV3-1 and TRBJ1-1; D might be TRBD1 (6 bases). The CDR3 runs to 14 residues. CDR1 is LGHDT and CDR2 is YNNKEL in the germline V gene (reference sequence). V shed 1 base and J shed 6 bases, with 12 bases lying between them. CDR3: CASSQGGHFAEAFF. CDR3 bases: TGTGCCAGCAGCCAAGGGGGGCATTTCGCTGAAGCTTTCTTT.

This sequence joins TRBV6-2 or TRBV6-3 and TRBJ2-1; 10 bases agree with TRBD2. The V segment lost 6 bases and the J segment 4 bases; nucleotides outside the gene matches: 6. Germline V lookup: CDR1 MNHEY, CDR2 SVGEGT. This CDR3 spans 15 amino acids. The CDR3 DNA sequence: TGTGCCAGCAGCTTAGCGGGAGGCATGTACAATGAGCAGTTCTTC. This translates into CASSLAGGMYNEQFF.

This clonotype has more than one count but fewer than ten. The V call is TRBV20-1, the J call TRBJ2-5, with 8 bases that match TRBD2. The CDR3 length is 13 residues. Germline V CDR1 and CDR2: DFQATT, SNEGSKA (reference sequence). V shed 6 bases, J shed 0 bases, and the junction held 3 bases outside the gene matches. As DNA, the CDR3 is TGCAGTGCCCTTAGCGGGAACCAAGAGACCCAGTACTTC. Residues: CSALSGNQETQYF.

This chain joins TRBV30 and TRBJ2-5; no reliable D call. Germline CDR1 is GTSNPN and CDR2 is SVGIG (reference sequence). The CDR3 length is 13 residues. Trimming took 3 bases from V and 5 from J, leaving 13 bases between them. The CDR3 is CAWSLYVAETQYF. The DNA for the CDR3 is TGTGCCTGGAGCTTGTACGTTGCTGAGACCCAGTACTTC.

The CDR3 reads CASSPDRESLNEQFF. The CDR3 DNA sequence: TGTGCCAGCAGTCCGGACAGGGAGAGCCTCAATGAGCAGTTCTTC. The chain carries TRBV12-3 or TRBV12-4 and TRBJ2-1, with 8 bases matching TRBD1. Trimming took 5 bases from V and 6 from J; bases not matched to a gene: 9. The CDR3 is made up of 15 amino acids.

There are a few counts of this clonotype. The chain joins TRBV19 to TRBJ2-3; 7 bases match TRBD2. The CDR3 extends over 14 amino acids. Germline CDR1 is LNHDA and CDR2 is SQIVND (reference sequence). The V segment lost 6 bases and the J segment 4 bases; nucleotides outside the gene matches: 7. CDR3 region: CASRYSGISDTQYF. The CDR3 DNA is TGTGCCAGTAGATACAGCGGGATATCAGATACGCAGTATTTT.

A few counts support this clonotype. V and J are TRBV30 and TRBJ2-5; 9 nucleotides line up with TRBD2. Germline V gene lookup returns CDR1 GTSNPN and CDR2 SVGIG (reference sequence). The V and J ends lost 0 bases and 5 bases, in that order; junction bases with no gene match: 10. CDR3 length: 16 amino acids. CDR3 nucleotide sequence: TGTGCCTGGAGTGTTGGGGTAGCGGGAGTAGGGGAGACCCAGTACTTC. Residues: CAWSVGVAGVGETQYF.

This clonotype has a handful of counts. The genes are TRBV29-1 and TRBJ1-4, with D tentatively TRBD1 (5 bases). The V gene lost 6 bases and the J gene lost 5 bases, with 13 bases spanning the gap. The CDR3 spans 13 residues. Germline values: CDR1 SQVTM, CDR2 ANQGSEA. The CDR3 here is CSVQGTGNEKLFF. The CDR3, as DNA: TGCAGCGTCCAAGGGACTGGGAATGAAAAACTGTTTTTT.

This clonotype was counted between two and nine times. This sequence joins TRBV4-3 and TRBJ1-2; no clear D gene. CDR1 is LGHNA, CDR2 YSLEER, per germline. With 0 bases removed from V and 4 bases from J, the gap between germline ends came to 9 bases. The CDR3 is 14 amino acids. The CDR3 DNA sequence: TGCGCCAGCAGCCAAGATAATATGGGCTATGGCTACACCTTC. Its translation: CASSQDNMGYGYTF.

J is TRBJ2-5 and V is TRBV28; 9 bases are shared with TRBD1. The CDR3 loop spans 16 amino acids. The germline gives CDR1 MDHEN, CDR2 SYDVKM. The ends lost 7 bases at V and 1 base at J; junction bases unmatched: 10. CDR3 protein: CASIDGTGTVQETQYF. CDR3 DNA sequence: TGTGCCAGCATTGACGGGACAGGGACGGTCCAAGAGACCCAGTACTTC.

This sequence joins TRBV4-2 and TRBJ1-1, with 10 bases matching TRBD1. Trimming took 6 bases from V and 7 from J; bases not matched to a gene: 23. Germline loops: CDR1 LGHNA, CDR2 YNFKEQ. This CDR3 has 19 residues. The CDR3 region has the DNA TGTGCCAGCAGTGGGAGACAGGGGACAGGGGCGAGTCGGGGGGATGAAGCTTTCTTT. Translation: CASSGRQGTGASRGDEAFF.

This clonotype was seen only a few times. The V call is TRBV12-3 or TRBV12-4, the J call TRBJ2-7; D is unresolved. V was pared by 6 bases and J by 4 bases, with 13 bases between. This CDR3 region has 13 residues. This CDR3 reads CASSRRMRYEQYF. The DNA for the CDR3 is TGTGCCAGCAGCCGACGGATGAGGTACGAGCAGTACTTC.

This chain joins TRBV3-1 and TRBJ2-1, with 7 bases identical to TRBD1. Losses at the gene ends were 4 bases for V and 5 bases for J; bases not matched to a gene: 11. The CDR3 loop spans 16 amino acids. CDR1 is LGHDT and CDR2 is YNNKEL in the germline V gene (reference sequence). The CDR3 region has the DNA TGTGCCAGCAGCCGCCCCGACAGGGCAAAGAACAATGAGCAGTTCTTC. Protein product: CASSRPDRAKNNEQFF.

This clonotype was detected a few times. V usage is TRBV18 and J usage is TRBJ2-7; perhaps D is TRBD1 or TRBD2 (5 bases each). In germline, CDR1 is KGHSH, CDR2 LQKENI. V lost 2 bases to trimming and J lost 2 bases, with 13 bases between them. This CDR3 contains 15 residues. The CDR3 loop reads CASSPGGSAAYEQYF. CDR3 coding DNA: TGTGCCAGCTCACCAGGGGGTTCGGCGGCCTACGAGCAGTACTTC.

The chain combines TRBV3-1 with TRBJ2-3, with D unclear. The CDR3 is 14 amino acids. The V gene lost 0 bases and the J gene lost 2 bases, with 6 bases spanning the gap. Looked up from germline, CDR1 is LGHDT and CDR2 is YNNKEL (reference sequence). The CDR3 spells CASSQDSFTDTQYF. The DNA for the CDR3 is TGTGCCAGCAGCCAAGACAGCTTCACAGATACGCAGTATTTT.

The table lists this clonotype with a few counts. The chain is built from TRBV23-1 and TRBJ2-3; unclear D gene. TRBV23-1 is recorded as an ORF, its role being uncertain. V was trimmed by 11 bases and J by 4 bases, leaving 10 bases between them. CDR3 size: 11 residues. The CDR3 loop reads CARTPSDTQYF. The CDR3 bases are TGCGCCCGTACACCTTCAGATACGCAGTATTTT.